This TCR beta chain was captured by sequencing in a study of T cell responses to AZD1222 COVID-19 vaccine. The protocol was immunoSEQ multiplex PCR, while the TCRdb copy is restricted to in-frame clones and leaves out a portion. The profile shows around 91,000 clones, roughly 92% of them singletons. The sample was peripheral blood, taken 28 days after the second AZD1222 dose. The clonotype was recovered from an adult who received the AZD1222 COVID-19 vaccine.

The CDR3 coding sequence is TGTGCCAGCAGTCGAGACACTCTTGGGGAGCTGTTTTTT. Amino acids: CASSRDTLGELFF. The chain links TRBV12-3 or TRBV12-4 to TRBJ2-2; D remains ambiguous. The CDR3 is 13 residues long. V lost 5 bases to trimming and J lost 8 bases, with 12 bases between them.